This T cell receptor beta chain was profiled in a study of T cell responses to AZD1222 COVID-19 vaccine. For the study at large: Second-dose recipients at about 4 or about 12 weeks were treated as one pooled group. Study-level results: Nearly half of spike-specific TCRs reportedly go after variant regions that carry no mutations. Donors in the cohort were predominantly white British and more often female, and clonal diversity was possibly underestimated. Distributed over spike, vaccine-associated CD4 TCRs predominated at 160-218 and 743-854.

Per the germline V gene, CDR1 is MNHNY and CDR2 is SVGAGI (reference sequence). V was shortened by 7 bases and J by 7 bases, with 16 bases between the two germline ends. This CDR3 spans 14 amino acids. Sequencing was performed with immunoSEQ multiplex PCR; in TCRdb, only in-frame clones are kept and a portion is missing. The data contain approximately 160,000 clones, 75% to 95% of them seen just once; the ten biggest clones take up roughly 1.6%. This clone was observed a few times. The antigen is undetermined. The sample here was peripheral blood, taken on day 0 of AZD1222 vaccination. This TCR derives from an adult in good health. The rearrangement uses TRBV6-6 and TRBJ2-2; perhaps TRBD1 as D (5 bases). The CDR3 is CASKDRNELGELFF. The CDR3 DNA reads TGTGCCAGCAAAGACAGAAACGAACTCGGGGAGCTGTTTTTT.